These 27 T cell receptor beta chains originate from one sample sequenced in a study of liver allograft versus peripheral blood T cells. Study context: Blood and transplanted-liver T cell receptor repertoires from recipients were compared.

TCRdb passed the reads through MiXCR, listing each CDR3 protein once. Here the sample spans 9,000 to 13,000 distinct CDR3 sequences, approximately 22% being singletons. The receptors come from a human patient who had a liver transplant. Some T cells may arise from the graft donor.

This clonotype has only one observation. A much larger clonotype is one base distant, so this may be a read error. The rearrangement joins TRBV6-1 to TRBJ2-6; D gene ambiguous. Germline CDR1 MNHNS, CDR2 SASEGT. This CDR3 contains 15 residues. CDR3 in amino acids: CTSSEPYSGANVLTF. CDR3 in DNA: TGTACCAGCAGTGAACCTTACTCTGGGGCCAACGTCCTGACTTTC.

Sample share makes this clonotype medium-sized. This chain joins TRBV6-2 or TRBV6-3 and TRBJ1-2, with 7 bases fitting TRBD1. In germline, CDR1 is MNHEY, CDR2 SVGEGT. The length of the CDR3 is 14 residues. The J segment lost 3 bases and the V segment lost 6 bases, leaving 7 bases of the junction unmatched. The CDR3 loop reads CASSPGQIYYGYTF. CDR3 in DNA: TGTGCCAGCAGCCCGGGACAGATTTACTATGGCTACACCTTC.

By share, this clonotype counts as medium-sized (0.01 to 0.1%). J is TRBJ2-7 and V is TRBV18; TRBD2 matches at 7 bases. CDR1 and CDR2 (germline): KGHSH, LQKENI. This CDR3 is built from 15 residues. The junction had 6 bases not matched to a gene; V was cut back by 0 bases and J by 4 bases. This CDR3 reads CASSPPGREGYEQYF. The CDR3 DNA reads as TGTGCCAGCTCACCACCGGGGAGGGAAGGTTACGAGCAGTACTTC.

This chain links TRBV20-1 with TRBJ1-2, with D perhaps TRBD1 (6 bases). V was shortened by 4 bases and J by 5 bases, with 11 bases between the two germline ends. The CDR3 is 12 residues long. Per germline, CDR1 DFQATT and CDR2 SNEGSKA (reference sequence). CDR3 DNA sequence: TGCAGTGCTACGACAGGCGGGTATGGCTACACCTTC. Its protein product is CSATTGGYGYTF.

This clonotype was seen more than once but under ten times. The chain combines TRBV9 with TRBJ1-1, with TRBD1 as a possible D gene (6 bases). Germline CDR1 and CDR2: SGDLS and YYNGEE. Trimming removed 7 bases from V and 6 bases from J, with 19 bases in between. CDR3 size: 14 residues. Here the CDR3 reads CASSLGGRTPEAFF. CDR3 DNA: TGTGCCAGCTCCTTAGGGGGGAGGACCCCTGAAGCTTTCTTT.

This clonotype came up a few times. J is TRBJ1-5 and V is TRBV5-1; no definite D call. This CDR3 is built from 15 residues. With 0 bases removed from V and 3 bases from J, the gap between germline ends came to 10 bases. Germline-derived CDR1 and CDR2 are SGHRS and YFSETQ. The CDR3 region has the DNA TGCGCCAGCAGCTTGGCCCCAGACTTCAATCAGCCCCAGCATTTT. Translation: CASSLAPDFNQPQHF.

V and J are TRBV7-9 and TRBJ1-1, with D tentatively TRBD1 (6 bases). The CDR3 loop spans 13 amino acids. The germline gives CDR1 SEHNR, CDR2 FQNEAQ (reference sequence). The V gene lost 3 bases and the J gene lost 3 bases, with 8 bases spanning the gap. The CDR3 is CASSLDSYTEAFF. The DNA of the CDR3 is TGTGCCAGCAGCTTGGACAGTTACACTGAAGCTTTCTTT. The variable domain in full, completed from reference TRBV7-9 and TRBJ1-1, reads DTGVSQNPRHKITKRGQNVTFRCDPISEHNRLYWYRQTLGQGPEFLTYFQNEAQLEKSRLLSDRFSAERPKGSFSTLEIQRTEQGDSAMYLCASSLDSYTEAFFGQGTRLTVV.

In this sample, this clonotype turned up a few times. This chain uses TRBV28 with TRBJ2-3, with 13 bases matching TRBD2. Losses at the gene ends were 7 bases for V and 4 bases for J; bases not matched to a gene: 11. Per the germline V gene, CDR1 is MDHEN and CDR2 is SYDVKM. CDR3 length equals 17 residues. The CDR3 region is CASTPGGLAGVADTQYF. Here the CDR3 DNA reads TGTGCCAGCACCCCTGGTGGACTAGCGGGAGTAGCAGATACGCAGTATTTT.

This clonotype was counted between two and nine times. The rearrangement uses TRBV7-9 and TRBJ2-1; 7 positions match TRBD2. The CDR3 covers 16 residues. The germline CDR1 and CDR2 sequences are SEHNR and FQNEAQ (reference sequence). J was trimmed by 3 bases and V by 2 bases; bases with no gene match: 7. The DNA for the CDR3 is TGTGCCAGCAGCTTATCCTTGGCGGGGGTCTACAATGAGCAGTTCTTC. Amino acid sequence: CASSLSLAGVYNEQFF.

V usage is TRBV10-3 and J usage is TRBJ2-1, with D perhaps matching TRBD2 (5 bases). CDR3 length: 17 amino acids. The ends were cut back, 7 bases at V and 3 bases at J, with 22 bases in the middle. Germline-derived CDR1 and CDR2 are ENHRY and SYGVKD. The CDR3: CAIILVEGGSFYNEQFF. CDR3 nucleotide sequence: TGTGCCATCATCTTGGTAGAGGGCGGAAGCTTCTACAATGAGCAGTTCTTC.

The genes are TRBV6-2 or TRBV6-3 and TRBJ1-5; D is possibly TRBD1 (6 bases). With 10 bases removed from V and 3 bases from J, the gap between germline ends came to 7 bases. The CDR3 runs 11 residues. Germline loops: CDR1 MNHEY, CDR2 SVGEGT. CDR3 coding DNA: TGTGCCACAGGGGACAATCAGCCCCAGCATTTT. Protein sequence: CATGDNQPQHF.

The gene calls are TRBV5-5 and TRBJ2-7; 7 positions agree with TRBD2. Losses at the gene ends were 0 bases for V and 7 bases for J; bases not matched to a gene: 7. The CDR3 runs to 14 residues. Germline values: CDR1 SGHKS, CDR2 YYEKEE (reference sequence). The CDR3: CASSLVRLAREQYF. The CDR3 bases are TGTGCCAGCAGCTTGGTGAGACTAGCAAGGGAGCAGTACTTC. Filled out from reference TRBV5-5 and TRBJ2-7, the complete variable domain reads DAGVTQSPTHLIKTRGQQVTLRCSPISGHKSVSWYQQVLGQGPQFIFQYYEKEERGRGNFPDRFSARQFPNYSSELNVNALLLGDSALYLCASSLVRLAREQYFGPGTRLTVT.

The chain employs TRBV7-9 and TRBJ2-7; TRBD1 might be the D (6 bases). The CDR3 contains 15 residues. Germline assignment: CDR1 SEHNR and CDR2 FQNEAQ (reference sequence). V was trimmed by 5 bases and J by 2 bases, leaving 16 bases between them. CDR3 DNA sequence: TGTGCCAGCAGCCTGGACAGTGGACGTACCTACGAGCAGTACTTC. It yields the protein CASSLDSGRTYEQYF.

This clonotype has more than one count but fewer than ten. The rearrangement uses TRBV6-1 and TRBJ2-1, with a weak D call TRBD2 (6 bases). Germline CDR1 is MNHNS and CDR2 is SASEGT. The CDR3 length is 15 residues. V dropped 6 bases and J dropped 3 bases, with 15 bases sitting between them. The CDR3, as DNA: TGTGCCAGCAGGGGGCGGGGTGCCCTCTACAATGAGCAGTTCTTC. Translated, it gives CASRGRGALYNEQFF.

This clonotype was counted only a few times. Here the CDR3 reads CASSLRALTPKEQYF. The DNA of the CDR3 is TGTGCCAGTAGTCTCCGGGCCTTGACCCCCAAGGAGCAGTACTTC. The V gene is TRBV19, the J gene TRBJ2-7, with D unresolved. V was cut by 5 bases and J by 7 bases, with 21 bases left in between. The CDR3 consists of 15 residues. The germline V gene encodes CDR1 LNHDA and CDR2 SQIVND (reference sequence).

V is TRBV20-1 and J is TRBJ1-1; no firm D call. There are 11 residues in the CDR3. V gave up 2 bases and J gave up 9 bases, with 10 bases separating them. Germline loops: CDR1 DFQATT, CDR2 SNEGSKA (reference sequence). The CDR3 loop is CSARIYGKAFF. The CDR3 DNA reads as TGCAGTGCTAGAATTTACGGCAAAGCTTTCTTT.

By sample fraction, this clonotype is medium-sized. The chain employs TRBV18 and TRBJ1-5, with D maybe TRBD1 (5 bases). This CDR3 comprises 14 residues. Trimming pared 6 bases from V and 2 bases from J, leaving 11 bases between. Per the germline V gene, CDR1 is KGHSH and CDR2 is LQKENI. CDR3 amino acids: CASSLDIGNQPQHF. DNA of the CDR3: TGTGCCAGCTCCCTGGACATTGGCAATCAGCCCCAGCATTTT.

By share, this clonotype ranks as medium-sized. The chain employs TRBV6-2 or TRBV6-3 and TRBJ1-2; D is undetermined. Trimming removed 6 bases at V and 8 bases at J, with 13 bases between. The CDR3 runs to 12 residues. Germline V lookup: CDR1 MNHEY, CDR2 SVGEGT. CDR3 DNA: TGTGCCAGCAGCGAGAGAACTAGAGGCTACACCTTC. The encoded protein is CASSERTRGYTF.

This clonotype was counted between two and nine times. The chain recombines TRBV10-2 with TRBJ1-4, with 7 bases fitting TRBD1. V shed 0 bases and J 8 bases; nucleotides not matched to a gene: 6. Looked up from germline, CDR1 is WSHSY and CDR2 is SAAADI. The CDR3 runs to 15 residues. The DNA of the CDR3 is TGCGCCAGCAGTGAGTCGAGAGGGGGCAACGAAAAACTGTTTTTT. Translation gives CASSESRGGNEKLFF.

A few counts support this clonotype. V is TRBV5-4 and J is TRBJ2-2; 8 bases match TRBD2. The V gene end was trimmed by 4 bases and the J gene end by 6 bases; junction bases not matched to a gene: 5. CDR1 is SGHNT and CDR2 is YYREEE in the germline V gene (reference sequence). CDR3 length: 14 amino acids. The CDR3 sequence: CASSRYGGAGELFF. CDR3 DNA: TGTGCCAGCAGCCGGTACGGGGGGGCCGGGGAGCTGTTTTTT.

The CDR3 protein is CASSLSDETYGYTF. For the CDR3, the DNA is TGTGCCAGCAGTTTATCGGATGAAACCTATGGCTACACCTTC. The chain uses TRBV28 and TRBJ1-2; no clear D. V was cut by 1 base and J by 4 bases, with 10 bases left in between. This CDR3 is 14 amino acids long. CDR1 and CDR2 from the germline V gene are MDHEN and SYDVKM.

This sequence joins TRBV6-6 and TRBJ1-5; tentative D call: TRBD1 (6 bases). The germline V gene has CDR1 MNHNY and CDR2 SVGAGI (reference sequence). The V end lost 5 bases, the J end lost 0 bases, and 17 bases lay between the germline ends. The CDR3 consists of 17 residues. The CDR3 protein is CASSRGGALYSNQPQHF. In DNA, the CDR3 is TGTGCCAGCAGTCGTGGGGGGGCGCTGTATAGCAATCAGCCCCAGCATTTT.

This clonotype came up a few times. The chain combines TRBV28 with TRBJ2-5, with TRBD1 matching over 8 bases. The germline CDR1 and CDR2 sequences are MDHEN and SYDVKM. The V segment lost 3 bases and the J segment 5 bases; nucleotides outside the gene matches: 5. The CDR3 totals 14 residues. CDR3 sequence reads: CASSFSGGRETQYF. CDR3 in DNA: TGTGCCAGCAGTTTTTCAGGGGGCCGGGAGACCCAGTACTTC.

In its sample, this clonotype is medium-sized. The gene calls are TRBV18 and TRBJ1-5; no clear D. The CDR3 sequence is 15 residues long. V was shortened by 6 bases and J by 3 bases, with 15 bases between the two germline ends. The germline V gene encodes CDR1 KGHSH and CDR2 LQKENI. The CDR3 nucleotides are TGTGCCAGCTCGCCTGTCGGGTCACCCAATCAGCCCCAGCATTTT. Its protein product is CASSPVGSPNQPQHF. The complete variable domain, with remaining parts taken from reference TRBV18 and TRBJ1-5, reads NAGVMQNPRHLVRRRGQEARLRCSPMKGHSHVYWYRQLPEEGLKFMVYLQKENIIDESGMPKERFSAEFPKEGPSILRIQQVVRGDSAAYFCASSPVGSPNQPQHFGDGTRLSIL.

The chain links TRBV15 to TRBJ2-3; no reliable D call. CDR3 size: 16 residues. Trimming left V 1 base short and J 2 bases short, with 13 bases between. Germline assignment: CDR1 LNHNV and CDR2 YYDKDF (reference sequence). The CDR3 spells CATSRGHSLNTDTQYF. The CDR3 DNA is TGTGCCACCAGCAGAGGCCACAGTCTGAACACAGATACGCAGTATTTT.

This clonotype is a singleton in its sample. J is TRBJ1-5 and V is TRBV20-1; D perhaps matches TRBD1 (5 bases). This CDR3 contains 15 residues. Trimming stripped 1 base from V and 5 bases from J, with 15 bases between. CDR1 DFQATT and CDR2 SNEGSKA come from the germline V gene (reference sequence). The CDR3 region is CSARGGSKPDQPQHF. The CDR3 nucleotides read TGCAGTGCTAGAGGGGGGTCTAAACCTGATCAGCCCCAGCATTTT.

In its sample, this clonotype was seen once. The rearrangement links TRBV12-3 or TRBV12-4 to TRBJ2-7; 9 bases agree with TRBD2. J gave up 3 bases and V 3 bases, and 15 bases lay outside the gene matches. CDR3 length equals 18 residues. In DNA form, the CDR3 reads TGTGCCAGCAGTTTTCTTAGGACTAGCGCCGGTCGGAGCTACGAGCAGTACTTC. The encoded protein is CASSFLRTSAGRSYEQYF.